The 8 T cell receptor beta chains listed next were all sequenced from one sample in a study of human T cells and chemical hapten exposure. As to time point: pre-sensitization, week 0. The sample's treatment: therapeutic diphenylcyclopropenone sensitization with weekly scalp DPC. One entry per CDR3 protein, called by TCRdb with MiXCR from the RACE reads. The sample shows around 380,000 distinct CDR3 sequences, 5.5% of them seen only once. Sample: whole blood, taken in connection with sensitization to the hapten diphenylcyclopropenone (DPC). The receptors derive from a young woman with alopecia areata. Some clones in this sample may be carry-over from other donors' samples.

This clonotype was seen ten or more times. CDR3 sequence reads: CASSLMGLQGTSTDTQYF. The CDR3 bases are TGTGCCAGCAGCTTGATGGGACTTCAGGGAACTAGCACAGATACGCAGTATTTT. The V gene is TRBV7-2, the J gene TRBJ2-3; D is possibly TRBD2 (6 bases). V shed 3 bases and J shed 0 bases, with 19 bases lying between them. The CDR3 contains 18 residues. Germline V lookup: CDR1 SGHTA, CDR2 FQGNSA.

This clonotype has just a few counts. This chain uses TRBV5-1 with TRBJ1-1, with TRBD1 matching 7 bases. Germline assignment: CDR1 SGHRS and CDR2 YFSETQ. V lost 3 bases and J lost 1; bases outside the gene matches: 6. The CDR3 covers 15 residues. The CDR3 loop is CASSSTGVWNTEAFF. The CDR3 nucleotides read TGCGCCAGCAGCTCTACAGGGGTATGGAACACTGAAGCTTTCTTT.

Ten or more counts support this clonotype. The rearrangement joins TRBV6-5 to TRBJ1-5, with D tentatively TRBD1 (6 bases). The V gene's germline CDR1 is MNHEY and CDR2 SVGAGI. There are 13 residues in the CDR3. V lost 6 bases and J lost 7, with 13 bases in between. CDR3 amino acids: CASRTSRGQPQHF. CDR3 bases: TGTGCCAGCAGGACGTCGAGGGGGCAGCCCCAGCATTTT.

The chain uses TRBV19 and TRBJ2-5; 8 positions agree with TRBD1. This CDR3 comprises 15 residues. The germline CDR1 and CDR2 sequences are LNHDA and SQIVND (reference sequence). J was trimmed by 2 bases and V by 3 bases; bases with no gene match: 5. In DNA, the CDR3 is TGTGCCAGTAGTATGGGAGGACAGGGACAAGAGACCCAGTACTTC. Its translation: CASSMGGQGQETQYF.

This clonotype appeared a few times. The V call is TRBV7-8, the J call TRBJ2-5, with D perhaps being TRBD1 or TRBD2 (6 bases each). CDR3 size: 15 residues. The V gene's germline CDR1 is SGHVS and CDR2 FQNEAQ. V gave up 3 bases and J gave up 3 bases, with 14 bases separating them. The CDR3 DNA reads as TGTGCCAGCAGCTTCGTCTTAAGGGGGGAAGAGACCCAGTACTTC. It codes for CASSFVLRGEETQYF.

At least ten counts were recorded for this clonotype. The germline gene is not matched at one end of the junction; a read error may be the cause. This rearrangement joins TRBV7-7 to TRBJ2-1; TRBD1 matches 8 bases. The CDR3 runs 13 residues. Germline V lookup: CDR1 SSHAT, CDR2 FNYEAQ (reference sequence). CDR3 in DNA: TGTGCTAGCAGCTCGGACAGGGCCCATGAGCAGTTCTTC. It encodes CASSSDRAHEQFF.

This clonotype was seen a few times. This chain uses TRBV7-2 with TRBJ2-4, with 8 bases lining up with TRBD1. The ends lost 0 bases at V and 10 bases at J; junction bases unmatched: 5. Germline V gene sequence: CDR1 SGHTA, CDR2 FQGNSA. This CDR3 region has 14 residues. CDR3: CASSLAGQGRIQYF. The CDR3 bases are TGTGCCAGCAGCTTAGCTGGACAGGGACGAATTCAGTACTTC.

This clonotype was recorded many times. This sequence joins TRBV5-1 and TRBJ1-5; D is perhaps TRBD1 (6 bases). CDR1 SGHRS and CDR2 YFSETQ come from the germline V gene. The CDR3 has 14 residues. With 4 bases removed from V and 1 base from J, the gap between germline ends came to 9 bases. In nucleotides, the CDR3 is TGCGCCAGCAGCACCGGACAGAGCAATCAGCCCCAGCATTTT. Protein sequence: CASSTGQSNQPQHF.